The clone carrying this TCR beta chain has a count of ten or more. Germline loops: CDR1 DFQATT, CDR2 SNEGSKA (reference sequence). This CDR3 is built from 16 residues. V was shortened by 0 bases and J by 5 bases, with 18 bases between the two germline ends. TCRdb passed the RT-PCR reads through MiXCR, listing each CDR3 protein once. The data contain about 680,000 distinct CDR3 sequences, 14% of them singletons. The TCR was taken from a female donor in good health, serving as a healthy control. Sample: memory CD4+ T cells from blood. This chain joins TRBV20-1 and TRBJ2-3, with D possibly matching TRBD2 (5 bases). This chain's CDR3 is CSARDLVSGFGDTQYF. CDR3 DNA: TGCAGTGCTAGAGATTTGGTCTCGGGGTTCGGAGATACGCAGTATTTT.